This is a list of T cell receptor beta chains from one sample in a study of early T cells in non-severe SARS-CoV-2 infection. TCRdb reanalysed the 5' RACE reads using MiXCR and keeps one entry per CDR3 protein. The data hold about 56,000 distinct CDR3 sequences, with around 15% observed a single time. Sample: whole blood, taken at baseline. The receptors stem from an adult who was a healthcare worker with PCR-confirmed SARS-CoV-2 infection or an uninfected control (not recorded which). Both conserved end residues are part of each CDR3. D genes are given only for firm matches. Clone size is not always given. Where it is, it says once, few, many or a class for expanded clones.

v_gene	d_gene	abundance	len	j_gene	CDR3aa	CDR3nt
TRBV19	TRBD2	once	15	TRBJ2-1	CASSIQPGRSYEQFF	TGTGCCAGTAGTATTCAGCCCGGGAGGAGCTATGAGCAGTTCTTC
TRBV7-2	-	many	12	TRBJ2-7	CASGSGNYEQYF	TGTGCCAGCGGCTCCGGGAACTACGAGCAGTACTTC
TRBV4-2	TRBD2	few	16	TRBJ2-3	CASSPLAGGTTDTQYF	TGTGCCAGCAGCCCCCTAGCGGGGGGAACGACAGATACGCAGTATTTT
TRBV9	-	-	16	TRBJ2-3	CASSVAPGSNTDTQYF	TGTGCCAGCAGCGTAGCTCCGGGATCAAACACAGATACGCAGTATTTT
TRBV5-4	-	few	16	TRBJ2-1	CASSLGQGGQYNEQFF	TGTGCCAGCAGCTTGGGGCAGGGAGGTCAATACAATGAGCAGTTCTTC
TRBV28	TRBD1	many	14	TRBJ2-7	CASSPGTGRYEQYF	TGTGCCAGCAGTCCCGGGACAGGCCGCTACGAGCAGTACTTC
TRBV12-3/TRBV12-4	-	-	13	TRBJ2-3	CASSLAGPDTQYF	TGTGCCAGCAGTTTGGCGGGCCCAGATACGCAGTATTTT
TRBV12-3/TRBV12-4	-	many	17	TRBJ2-1	CASSFIQRPARNNEQFF	TGTGCCAGCAGTTTCATCCAGCGGCCAGCGCGGAACAATGAGCAGTTCTTC
TRBV6-6	-	-	14	TRBJ1-2	CASSDTGINYGYTF	TGTGCCAGCAGTGACACAGGGATTAACTATGGCTACACCTTC
TRBV18	-	-	13	TRBJ2-3	CASSPPGTDTQYF	TGTGCCAGCTCACCCCCGGGCACAGATACGCAGTATTTT
TRBV6-1	-	few	19	TRBJ2-4	CASSEAVYQGSVAKNIQYF	TGTGCCAGCAGTGAAGCGGTATACCAGGGGAGTGTGGCCAAAAACATTCAGTACTTC
TRBV28	-	-	11	TRBJ2-7	CASSLVHEQYF	TGTGCCAGCAGTTTAGTCCACGAGCAGTACTTC
TRBV7-2	TRBD2	many	16	TRBJ2-3	CASSQLAGLRGDTQYF	TGTGCCAGCAGCCAACTAGCGGGGCTTCGGGGAGATACGCAGTATTTT
TRBV3-1	-	-	15	TRBJ1-5	CASSPQGNSNQPQHF	TGTGCCAGCAGCCCCCAAGGGAATAGCAATCAGCCCCAGCATTTT